Listed below are T cell receptor beta chains from one sample, sequenced in a study of blood T cell repertoires in COVID-19. Measured with immunoSEQ multiplex PCR; TCRdb has only the in-frame clones, and not every one. The table shows over 130,000 clones, with approximately 84% occurring only once. The sequenced material came from peripheral blood. The receptor source for this set is a woman aged 55-69 years with acute or convalescent COVID-19. Both conserved end residues are part of each CDR3. D genes are given only for firm matches. Clone sizes are given selectively: once, few, many, or a class where the clone is expanded.

D: -
size: -
J: TRBJ1-2
V: TRBV5-8
DNA: TGTGCCAGCAGCTCCTTCTTAACAGGGACCTATGGCTACACCTTC
CDR3: CASSSFLTGTYGYTF

D: -
size: -
J: TRBJ2-3
V: TRBV11-2
DNA: TGTGCCAGCAGCTTAGATCCTAGAACCTACACAGATACGCAGTATTTT
CDR3: CASSLDPRTYTDTQYF

D: -
size: -
J: TRBJ2-1
V: TRBV28
DNA: TGTGCCAGCAGTTTATTTGCGTACAATGAGCAGTTCTTC
CDR3: CASSLFAYNEQFF

D: -
size: -
J: TRBJ2-1
V: TRBV12-5
DNA: TGTGCTAGTGCTATCTCCCGGAATGAGCAGTTCTTC
CDR3: CASAISRNEQFF

D: -
size: -
J: TRBJ2-5
V: TRBV7-8
DNA: TGTGCCAGCTACCGGTCTGGACAGAAGAACCAGTACTTC
CDR3: CASYRSGQKNQYF

D: TRBD1
size: -
J: TRBJ1-6
V: TRBV4-1
DNA: TGCGCCAGCAGTCGTGTTATGACAGGGTTACCCCTCCACTTT
CDR3: CASSRVMTGLPLHF

D: -
size: -
J: TRBJ2-1
V: TRBV6-5
DNA: TGTGCCAGCAGATACTTAGATGAGCAGTTCTTC
CDR3: CASRYLDEQFF

D: TRBD2
size: -
J: TRBJ2-6
V: TRBV5-8
DNA: TGTGCCAGCAGCTGGGCGGGGGTCGGGGCCAACGTCCTGACTTTC
CDR3: CASSWAGVGANVLTF

D: TRBD2
size: -
J: TRBJ2-6
V: TRBV18
DNA: TGTGCCAGCTCCTCCCGGGGTCTAGCGGGAGCCGGGGCCAACGTCCTGACTTTC
CDR3: CASSSRGLAGAGANVLTF

D: TRBD1
size: -
J: TRBJ1-1
V: TRBV6-5
DNA: TGTGCCAGCAGTTTCTCAGGGGGCGCGAACACTGAAGCTTTCTTT
CDR3: CASSFSGGANTEAFF

D: TRBD1
size: -
J: TRBJ1-2
V: TRBV5-1
DNA: TGCGCCAGCAGCTGGACCCGGGACAGGGGAGAGGGCTACACCTTC
CDR3: CASSWTRDRGEGYTF

D: -
size: -
J: TRBJ1-4
V: TRBV5-1
DNA: TGCGCCAGCAGACTGAATGAAAAACTGTTTTTT
CDR3: CASRLNEKLFF

D: TRBD2
size: once
J: TRBJ2-1
V: TRBV20-1
DNA: TGCAGTGCTAGTCCCCTAGCGGGGTACAATGAGCAGTTCTTC
CDR3: CSASPLAGYNEQFF

D: -
size: -
J: TRBJ1-1
V: TRBV19
DNA: TGTGCCAGTAAAACTAGGGGGGGGAACACTGAAGCTTTCTTT
CDR3: CASKTRGGNTEAFF

D: TRBD2
size: once
J: TRBJ2-1
V: TRBV29-1
DNA: TGCAGCTACCTAGGGCTAGCGGGAATGATCAGTGGGCATGAGCAGTTCTTC
CDR3: CSYLGLAGMISGHEQFF

D: TRBD2
size: -
J: TRBJ2-3
V: TRBV7-9
DNA: TGTGCCAGCACTACCCGGACTAGCGGGAGCCCAGATACGCAGTATTTT
CDR3: CASTTRTSGSPDTQYF

D: -
size: few
J: TRBJ2-5
V: TRBV27
DNA: TGTGCCAGCAGTTTACTAGGCTCGATGAAGGAAGAGACCCAGTACTTC
CDR3: CASSLLGSMKEETQYF

D: -
size: -
J: TRBJ1-4
V: TRBV24-1
DNA: TGTGCCACCAGCCAGGGAAATGAAAAACTGTTTTTT
CDR3: CATSQGNEKLFF

D: -
size: -
J: TRBJ1-6
V: TRBV3-1/TRBV3-2
DNA: TGTGCCAGCAGAGGGGGAAGCTCCTATAATTCACCCCTCCACTTT
CDR3: CASRGGSSYNSPLHF

D: TRBD1
size: once
J: TRBJ1-3
V: TRBV2
DNA: TGTGCCAGCAGAGAAGACAGGGATACTGTCATATATTTT
CDR3: CASREDRDTVIYF

D: TRBD2
size: -
J: TRBJ2-7
V: TRBV3-1/TRBV3-2
DNA: TGTGCCAGCAGCCAAGATTCGGGAGGCAAGTACTTC
CDR3: CASSQDSGGKYF

D: TRBD2
size: -
J: TRBJ2-3
V: TRBV9
DNA: TGTGCCAGCAGCGTAGGCGGGAGTCGGGATACGCAGTATTTT
CDR3: CASSVGGSRDTQYF

D: TRBD1
size: -
J: TRBJ2-4
V: TRBV7-2
DNA: TGTGCCAGCAGCTCCCACAGGGGTGGGGACATTCAGTACTTC
CDR3: CASSSHRGGDIQYF

D: -
size: -
J: TRBJ2-1
V: TRBV7-2
DNA: TGTGCCAGCAGCTCTACTGCGGGTGGCGATGAGCAGTTCTTC
CDR3: CASSSTAGGDEQFF

D: TRBD2
size: -
J: TRBJ2-7
V: TRBV7-2
DNA: TGTGCCAGCAGCCCATCGGGGGGGTACGAGCAGTACTTC
CDR3: CASSPSGGYEQYF

D: -
size: -
J: TRBJ2-7
V: TRBV20-1
DNA: TGCAGTGCTAACCTATATCGCGAGCAGTACTTC
CDR3: CSANLYREQYF

D: -
size: -
J: TRBJ1-2
V: TRBV30
DNA: TGTGCCTCCTACCGAGCGGGGTACCATGGCTACACCTTC
CDR3: CASYRAGYHGYTF

D: -
size: once
J: TRBJ1-1
V: TRBV13
DNA: TGTGCCAGCAGCTTACCCGCAGATGATACGTCGGCTTTCTTT
CDR3: CASSLPADDTSAFF

D: -
size: once
J: TRBJ1-1
V: TRBV6-5
DNA: TGTGCCAGCAGCAAGACAGGGAACACTGAAGCTTTCTTT
CDR3: CASSKTGNTEAFF

D: -
size: -
J: TRBJ1-3
V: TRBV15
DNA: TGTGCCACCAGCGAACTCGTTGGAAACACCATATATTTT
CDR3: CATSELVGNTIYF

D: TRBD2
size: -
J: TRBJ2-1
V: TRBV27
DNA: TGTGCCAGCAGTTTACATAGCGGGAGAAGTGCGGGTGAGCAGTTCTTC
CDR3: CASSLHSGRSAGEQFF

D: -
size: -
J: TRBJ1-2
V: TRBV7-9
DNA: TGTGCCAGCAGCTTAGCGCGGCCTGTTGGGTATGGCTACACCTTC
CDR3: CASSLARPVGYGYTF

D: TRBD1
size: -
J: TRBJ1-6
V: TRBV19
DNA: TGTGCCAGTAGACGACCGGGACAGGAGAATTCACCCCTCCACTTT
CDR3: CASRRPGQENSPLHF

D: TRBD2
size: -
J: TRBJ2-1
V: TRBV30
DNA: TGTGCCTGGAACCTAACGGGAAGGCGGGAGGTGATCTACAATGAGCAGTTCTTC
CDR3: CAWNLTGRREVIYNEQFF

D: TRBD1
size: -
J: TRBJ1-4
V: TRBV10-3
DNA: TGTGCCATCAGTGGGACAGGGAGGAATGAAAAACTGTTTTTT
CDR3: CAISGTGRNEKLFF

D: -
size: -
J: TRBJ1-1
V: TRBV18
DNA: TGTGCCAGCTCACCAAACATAAACAGGGTGAACACTGAAGCTTTCTTT
CDR3: CASSPNINRVNTEAFF

D: -
size: few
J: TRBJ1-1
V: TRBV7-8
DNA: TGTGCCAGCAGCCGAGCCCCAGGGGTGATGAACACTGAAGCTTTCTTT
CDR3: CASSRAPGVMNTEAFF

D: -
size: -
J: TRBJ1-5
V: TRBV30
DNA: TGTGCCTGGAGGGGAGGGGGGCCCCTCTATAGCAATCAGCCCCAGCATTTT
CDR3: CAWRGGGPLYSNQPQHF

D: -
size: -
J: TRBJ1-2
V: TRBV6-5
DNA: TGTGCCAGCAGGCCCCCCCTGGGAGGGAACTATGGCTACACCTTC
CDR3: CASRPPLGGNYGYTF

D: -
size: -
J: TRBJ2-1
V: TRBV3-1/TRBV3-2
DNA: TGTGCCAGCAGAAAAGGGGGAAGTGAGCAGTTCTTC
CDR3: CASRKGGSEQFF

D: -
size: -
J: TRBJ2-4
V: TRBV30
DNA: TGTGCCTGGAGAAGAGGGAGGTTGGGCAAAAACATTCAGTACTTC
CDR3: CAWRRGRLGKNIQYF

D: -
size: -
J: TRBJ1-3
V: TRBV6-1
DNA: TGTGCCAGCAGTGTCCGCGAACTCAGGGCCGGGACAACCAAAAACACCATATATTTT
CDR3: CASSVRELRAGTTKNTIYF

D: -
size: -
J: TRBJ1-5
V: TRBV28
DNA: TGTGCCAGCAGTAGGTCCCGCCTAGGCAATCAGCCCCAGCATTTT
CDR3: CASSRSRLGNQPQHF

D: TRBD2
size: -
J: TRBJ2-1
V: TRBV24-1
DNA: TGTGCCACCAGTGATTTCGGGGGGATTAATGAGCAGTTCTTC
CDR3: CATSDFGGINEQFF

D: TRBD1
size: -
J: TRBJ1-6
V: TRBV7-9
DNA: TGTGCCAGCAGCTTTACAGGGGGAGAGTCACCCCTCCACTTT
CDR3: CASSFTGGESPLHF

D: TRBD2
size: -
J: TRBJ2-1
V: TRBV11-3
DNA: TGTGCCAGCAGCTTTCAGCCGGGACTAGCGATCAACAATGAGCAGTTCTTC
CDR3: CASSFQPGLAINNEQFF

D: TRBD1
size: -
J: TRBJ2-2
V: TRBV12-5
DNA: TGTGCTAGTGGTGCAGGGGGCGACACCGGGGAGCTGTTTTTT
CDR3: CASGAGGDTGELFF

D: TRBD1
size: -
J: TRBJ2-4
V: TRBV3-1/TRBV3-2
DNA: TGTGCCAGCAGCCATGTCACAGGGGGAAACATTCAGTACTTC
CDR3: CASSHVTGGNIQYF

D: -
size: -
J: TRBJ2-5
V: TRBV28
DNA: TGTGCCAGCAGCGCACTCCGACTAGGCGGGACCCAGTACTTC
CDR3: CASSALRLGGTQYF